Listed here are 12 T cell receptor beta chains from one sample, sequenced in a study of response to subunit inactivated influenza vaccine. TCRdb used MiXCR to reprocess the RT-PCR reads, holding one entry per CDR3 protein. The data show about 540,000 distinct CDR3 sequences, roughly 25% seen once. The sample was also linked to a second study, of T cells expressing NK-cell markers. As reported in that work: Generation of TCR beta cDNA was performed by 5'RACE template switching incorporating UMIs.

The sequences come from CD4+ T cells sorted from PBMCs, collected approximately 13 days after vaccination. The receptors were sampled from a man over 45 who received an inactivated influenza vaccine.

This clonotype has at least ten counts. The chain is built from TRBV29-1 and TRBJ1-1; D is perhaps TRBD1 (6 bases). V lost 7 bases and J 10 bases, leaving 16 bases between the germline ends. Germline CDR1 SQVTM, CDR2 ANQGSEA. CDR3 length: 11 residues. In nucleotides, the CDR3 is TGCAGCGGCCTTGACAGGTCAAGAGCTTTCTTT. It specifies CSGLDRSRAFF.

This clonotype was recorded a few times. The chain uses TRBV4-2 and TRBJ2-7; D not certain. The CDR3 runs to 18 residues. CDR1 and CDR2 (germline): LGHNA, YNFKEQ. V was pared by 0 bases and J by 3 bases, with 21 bases between. As DNA, the CDR3 is TGTGCCAGCAGCCAAGACCCGACCATTCCAGCGCCATACTACGAGCAGTACTTC. Its translation: CASSQDPTIPAPYYEQYF.

This chain connects TRBV28 to TRBJ2-6, with D perhaps matching TRBD2 (5 bases). The germline V gene encodes CDR1 MDHEN and CDR2 SYDVKM. This CDR3 comprises 15 residues. V was shortened by 6 bases and J by 1 base, with 10 bases between the two germline ends. Here the CDR3 DNA reads TGTGCCAGCAGAAGAGGGTCTTCTGGGGCCAACGTCCTGACTTTC. Encoded protein: CASRRGSSGANVLTF.

The chain links TRBV29-1 to TRBJ1-1; perhaps TRBD1 as D (5 bases). The germline V gene encodes CDR1 SQVTM and CDR2 ANQGSEA. Trimming removed 3 bases from V and 4 bases from J, with 15 bases in between. The CDR3 runs to 14 residues. In DNA, the CDR3 is TGCAGCGTTGACGGGGACTTACCTGGCACTGAAGCTTTCTTT. Amino acids: CSVDGDLPGTEAFF.

In its sample, this clonotype was seen a few times. V and J are TRBV7-2 and TRBJ1-1; 7 bases align to TRBD1. The junction had 10 bases not matched to a gene; V was cut back by 6 bases and J by 0 bases. Germline V CDR1 and CDR2: SGHTA, FQGNSA. The CDR3 sequence is 16 residues long. In nucleotides, the CDR3 is TGTGCCAGCAGTCAGGCGGGCAGGGGGGTGAACACTGAAGCTTTCTTT. Translating it yields CASSQAGRGVNTEAFF.

This clonotype has only one observation. This sequence joins TRBV28 and TRBJ1-1, with D tentatively TRBD1 (6 bases). With 7 bases removed from V and 4 bases from J, the gap between germline ends came to 19 bases. This CDR3 contains 15 residues. Germline V gene lookup returns CDR1 MDHEN and CDR2 SYDVKM. Here the CDR3 reads CASKHRVSLSTEAFF. For the CDR3, the DNA is TGTGCCAGCAAGCACAGGGTTAGCTTGAGCACTGAAGCTTTCTTT.

This clonotype appeared a few times. This chain links TRBV20-1 with TRBJ1-6, with a possible D match to TRBD1 (6 bases). V dropped 3 bases and J dropped 7 bases, with 13 bases sitting between them. The CDR3 length is 14 residues. Germline V gene data show CDR1 as DFQATT and CDR2 as SNEGSKA (reference sequence). The CDR3 loop reads CSARYQGKNSPLHF. The CDR3 DNA sequence: TGCAGTGCTAGGTATCAGGGGAAGAATTCACCCCTCCACTTT.

Only a few counts were recorded for this clonotype. The chain joins TRBV7-2 to TRBJ2-6; TRBD1 matches 9 bases. V trimming: 1 base; J trimming: 0 bases; junction bases outside the gene matches: 13. This CDR3 contains 21 residues. Germline V gives CDR1 SGHTA, CDR2 FQGNSA. The CDR3 is CASSLGFWGQGRHSGANVLTF. In DNA form, the CDR3 reads TGTGCCAGCAGCTTAGGCTTTTGGGGACAGGGTAGACACTCTGGGGCCAACGTCCTGACTTTC.

This rearrangement joins TRBV2 to TRBJ1-5; D uncertain. V was pared by 4 bases and J by 2 bases, with 9 bases between. This CDR3 contains 14 residues. From germline, CDR1 is SNHLY and CDR2 FYNNEI. The CDR3 sequence: CASSGEGGNQPQHF. DNA for the CDR3: TGTGCCAGCAGTGGAGAGGGAGGCAATCAGCCCCAGCATTTT.

This clonotype was seen a handful of times. The chain carries TRBV18 and TRBJ2-1; possibly TRBD2 for D (6 bases). Germline values: CDR1 KGHSH, CDR2 LQKENI. The CDR3 loop spans 14 amino acids. V was shortened by 3 bases and J by 15 bases, with 21 bases between the two germline ends. The CDR3 DNA reads as TGTGCCAGCTCACCTCGAGATCGACTAGTATTTCCGTTCTTC. The encoded protein is CASSPRDRLVFPFF.

This chain joins TRBV27 and TRBJ1-1; 12 bases agree with TRBD1. Germline CDR1 and CDR2: MNHEY and SMNVEV (reference sequence). V shed 4 bases, J shed 8 bases, and the junction held 5 bases outside the gene matches. The CDR3 loop spans 14 amino acids. This chain's CDR3 is CASSSTGTGGEAFF. CDR3 coding DNA: TGTGCCAGCAGTTCGACCGGGACAGGGGGCGAAGCTTTCTTT.

The V and J genes are TRBV20-1 and TRBJ2-7; 8 bases fit TRBD2. CDR3 length: 13 residues. Germline-derived CDR1 and CDR2 are DFQATT and SNEGSKA (reference sequence). V lost 5 bases and J lost 6; bases outside the gene matches: 9. CDR3 sequence: CSALAGSLSEQYF. CDR3 coding DNA: TGCAGTGCTTTAGCGGGAAGCTTGAGCGAGCAGTACTTC.